The clone carrying this T cell receptor beta chain was detected only a few times. The library targeted TCRbeta and was prepared with unique molecular identifiers. TCRdb ran MiXCR on the PCR reads and lists one entry per CDR3 protein. The data hold 450,000 to 600,000 distinct CDR3 sequences, with about 30% observed a single time. These data are taken from a study of T-cell reconstitution after alpha-beta-depleted transplantation in children. This CDR3 has 14 amino acids. Between the trimmed V and J ends, which lost 3 bases and 3 bases, there was a span of 9 bases. The rearrangement links TRBV12-3 or TRBV12-4 to TRBJ2-1; possible D gene TRBD2, 6 bases. The source is a human donor who donated a stem cell graft to a child with aplastic anemia. The input for sequencing was PBMCs from the stem cell graft donor, taken from the stem cell graft. CDR3 DNA: TGTGCCAGCAGTTTCGAGACTAGCTACAATGAGCAGTTCTTC. Its translation: CASSFETSYNEQFF.